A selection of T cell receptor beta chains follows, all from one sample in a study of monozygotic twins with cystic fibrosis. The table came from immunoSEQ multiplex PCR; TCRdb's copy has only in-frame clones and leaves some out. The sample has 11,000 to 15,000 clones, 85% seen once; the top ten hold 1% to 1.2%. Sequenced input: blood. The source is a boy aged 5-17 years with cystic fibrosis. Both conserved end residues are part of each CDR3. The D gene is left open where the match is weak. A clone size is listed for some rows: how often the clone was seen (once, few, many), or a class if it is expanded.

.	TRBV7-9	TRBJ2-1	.	TGTGCCAGCAGCCGCACAAGGAATGAGCAGTTCTTC	CASSRTRNEQFF
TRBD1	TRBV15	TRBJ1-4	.	TGTGCCACCAGCAGAGGAGGGACAGGTAGTAATGAAAAACTGTTTTTT	CATSRGGTGSNEKLFF
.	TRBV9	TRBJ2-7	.	TGTGCCAGCAGCGCGTTGCCGGGCGGCGAGCAGTACTTC	CASSALPGGEQYF
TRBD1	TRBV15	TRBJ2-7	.	TGTGCCACCAGCAGAGACCCGGGACAGGCCTACGAGCAGTACTTC	CATSRDPGQAYEQYF
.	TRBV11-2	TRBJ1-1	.	TGTGCCAGCAGCTTATTGAGTGTGGGGGCTGAAGCTTTCTTT	CASSLLSVGAEAFF
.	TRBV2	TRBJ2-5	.	TGTGCCAGCAGTGAACAGGGAGGGGGAGAGACCCAGTACTTC	CASSEQGGGETQYF
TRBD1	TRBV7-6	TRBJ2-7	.	TGTGCCAGCAGCTCCCGGACAGGTAGCTCCTACGAGCAGTACTTC	CASSSRTGSSYEQYF
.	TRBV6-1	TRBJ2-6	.	TGTGCCAGCAGTGGCGACAGCTCTGGGGCCAACGTCCTGACTTTC	CASSGDSSGANVLTF
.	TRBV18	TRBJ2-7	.	TGTGCCAGCTCTCCCGAGGGGTTCGGTCACGAGCAGTACTTC	CASSPEGFGHEQYF
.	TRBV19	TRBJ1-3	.	TGTGCCAGTATTCTGACAGAAGAGGGAAACACCATATATTTT	CASILTEEGNTIYF
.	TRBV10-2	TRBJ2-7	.	TGCGCCAGCAGTGAGGGTGTCGAGCAGTACTTC	CASSEGVEQYF
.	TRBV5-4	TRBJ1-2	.	TGTGCCAGCAGCTCCACAGGGATCTTGGCGGAAGTGACCCTGTTCTATGGCTACACCTTC	CASSSTGILAEVTLFYGYTF
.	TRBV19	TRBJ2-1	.	TGTGCCAGTAGTATCTACAGCGGAAAATACAATGAGCAGTTCTTC	CASSIYSGKYNEQFF
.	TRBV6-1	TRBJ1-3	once	TGTGCCAGCAGAACAGGCTTCTCTGGAAACACCATATATTTT	CASRTGFSGNTIYF